Listed here are 17 T cell receptor beta chains from one sample, sequenced in a study of PD-L1 blockade in urothelial cancer. The time point denotes: pretreatment peripheral blood. Using immunoSEQ multiplex PCR, the repertoire was profiled, and TCRdb retains in-frame clones only, with some absent. The repertoire has around 130,000 clones, about 88% of them found once; the top ten carry 3.2%. The sample here was PBMCs, taken around atezolizumab (anti-PD-L1) treatment. Receptors were obtained from a man aged 50-59 years with urothelial cancer.

The chain employs TRBV10-2 and TRBJ2-3; D perhaps matches TRBD2 (5 bases). CDR3 length: 15 amino acids. The ends were cut back, 3 bases at V and 3 bases at J, with 13 bases in the middle. CDR1 and CDR2 (germline): WSHSY, SAAADI. The CDR3 loop is CASSDRGMRTDTQYF. The CDR3 DNA is TGCGCCAGCAGTGATCGGGGAATGAGGACAGATACGCAGTATTTT.

J is TRBJ2-5 and V is TRBV27; 10 bases line up with TRBD1. Trimming at V came to 9 bases and at J to 5 bases, leaving 9 bases not matched to a gene. There are 14 residues in the CDR3. Germline CDR1 reads MNHEY; CDR2 reads SMNVEV (reference sequence). The CDR3 spells CARSDRGQSETQYF. The CDR3 DNA reads as TGTGCCAGGAGCGACAGGGGGCAGTCGGAGACCCAGTACTTC.

The rearrangement uses TRBV11-1 and TRBJ2-5; D gene unclear. The DNA end is more similar to TRBJ2-7, so the J call may be wrong. Germline lookup yields CDR1 SGHAT and CDR2 FQDESV (reference sequence). CDR3 length: 12 amino acids. CDR3 residues: CASSPEVGEQYF. In nucleotides, the CDR3 is TGTGCCAGCAGCCCCGAGGTCGGCGAGCAGTACTTC.

J is TRBJ1-3 and V is TRBV6-1, with 8 bases lining up with TRBD1. The CDR3 sequence is 15 residues long. The V segment lost 8 bases and the J segment 7 bases; nucleotides outside the gene matches: 13. The germline gives CDR1 MNHNS, CDR2 SASEGT. The DNA of the CDR3 is TGTGCCAGCCCTGGACAGGGCTTTTTCGGGAACACCATATATTTT. This encodes CASPGQGFFGNTIYF.

The chain employs TRBV6-5 and TRBJ2-7; 8 positions agree with TRBD1. The CDR3 spans 14 residues. Trimming took 8 bases from V and 4 from J; bases not matched to a gene: 10. Germline values: CDR1 MNHEY, CDR2 SVGAGI. The CDR3: CASGKGQGAYEQYF. The CDR3 nucleotides read TGTGCCAGCGGAAAGGGTCAGGGGGCTTACGAGCAGTACTTC.

The V call is TRBV11-3, the J call TRBJ2-7, with 8 bases lining up with TRBD2. Trimming at V came to 5 bases and at J to 2 bases, leaving 5 bases not matched to a gene. This CDR3 comprises 14 residues. Germline CDR1 is SGHNT and CDR2 is YENEEA. This CDR3 reads CASSPSGRPYEQYF. CDR3 in DNA: TGTGCCAGCAGCCCAAGCGGGAGACCCTACGAGCAGTACTTC.

The gene calls are TRBV5-4 and TRBJ2-1; 9 bases agree with TRBD2. In germline, CDR1 is SGHNT, CDR2 YYREEE (reference sequence). CDR3 size: 16 residues. With V trimmed by 4 bases and J by 8 bases, 13 bases remained unmatched. The CDR3 is CASSKDAGGSVYEQFF. For the CDR3, the DNA is TGTGCCAGCAGCAAGGATGCGGGAGGGTCAGTCTATGAGCAGTTCTTC.

The chain recombines TRBV28 with TRBJ1-1; no firm D call. V was trimmed by 6 bases and J by 6 bases, leaving 17 bases between them. This CDR3 has 14 residues. Germline V lookup: CDR1 MDHEN, CDR2 SYDVKM. CDR3 DNA: TGTGCCAGCAGGCGCGGCATCATATGGGCTGAAGCTTTCTTT. Protein product: CASRRGIIWAEAFF.

V gene TRBV7-9 combines with J gene TRBJ2-1; possible D gene TRBD2, 6 bases. The V end was cut by 0 bases, the J end by 2 bases, with 11 bases between. CDR1 and CDR2 from the germline V gene are SEHNR and FQNEAQ (reference sequence). The CDR3 is made up of 16 amino acids. CDR3 protein: CASSLAAGWAYNEQFF. DNA of the CDR3: TGTGCCAGCAGCTTAGCGGCGGGGTGGGCCTACAATGAGCAGTTCTTC.

Only one count was recorded for this clone. The rearrangement joins TRBV30 to TRBJ1-2; no clear D gene. Germline CDR1 GTSNPN, CDR2 SVGIG (reference sequence). V was cut by 7 bases and J by 4 bases, with 13 bases left in between. This CDR3 has 12 amino acids. CDR3 nucleotides: TGTGCCTTGAAGTGGACTGTCTATGGCTACACCTTC. This encodes CALKWTVYGYTF.

This sequence joins TRBV10-3 and TRBJ1-5; tentatively, D is TRBD1 (5 bases). This CDR3 contains 13 residues. Germline V gives CDR1 ENHRY, CDR2 SYGVKD. V shed 10 bases and J shed 7 bases, with 17 bases lying between them. In DNA form, the CDR3 reads TGTGCCACCCAGGACACTGTGGGGCAGCCCCAGCATTTT. Amino acid sequence: CATQDTVGQPQHF.

The rearrangement uses TRBV15 and TRBJ2-7; TRBD2 matches 8 bases. The germline V gene encodes CDR1 LNHNV and CDR2 YYDKDF (reference sequence). The CDR3 sequence is 14 residues long. With V trimmed by 1 base and J by 6 bases, 5 bases remained unmatched. The chain's CDR3 is CATSRGLANSEQYF. The DNA for the CDR3 is TGTGCCACCAGCAGAGGACTAGCGAACAGCGAGCAGTACTTC.

The CDR3 DNA reads as TGTGCCAGCAGTGAGCAGGAGGTATATGGCTACACCTTC. Translation: CASSEQEVYGYTF. This sequence joins TRBV28 and TRBJ1-2; no reliable D call. The CDR3 is 13 amino acids. Germline lookup yields CDR1 MDHEN and CDR2 SYDVKM. The V gene lost 5 bases and the J gene lost 5 bases, with 12 bases spanning the gap.

This clone occurred once. The J gene is TRBJ2-1, the V gene TRBV18; D is ambiguous. This CDR3 has 16 amino acids. The V and J ends lost 2 bases and 0 bases respectively, with 11 bases between them. Germline loops: CDR1 KGHSH, CDR2 LQKENI. CDR3 region: CASSPTSASSYNEQFF. As DNA, the CDR3 is TGTGCCAGCTCACCAACCAGCGCCAGCTCCTACAATGAGCAGTTCTTC.

CDR3 residues: CASSLDHRANSPLHF. The CDR3 DNA reads TGTGCCAGCAGTTTGGATCACAGGGCTAATTCACCCCTCCACTTT. The chain employs TRBV27 and TRBJ1-6, with a weak D call TRBD1 (6 bases). This CDR3 region has 15 residues. The germline gives CDR1 MNHEY, CDR2 SMNVEV (reference sequence). Trimming stripped 3 bases from V and 6 bases from J, with 12 bases between.

J is TRBJ1-1 and V is TRBV18; 8 bases align to TRBD1. Per the germline V gene, CDR1 is KGHSH and CDR2 is LQKENI. There are 14 residues in the CDR3. Trimming at V came to 3 bases and at J to 11 bases, leaving 11 bases not matched to a gene. CDR3 in DNA: TGTGCCAGCTCACCCCGGGACAGGTCCATGGGTGCTTTCTTT. This sequence encodes CASSPRDRSMGAFF. The entire variable domain, with the rest obtained from reference TRBV18 and TRBJ1-1, is as follows: NAGVMQNPRHLVRRRGQEARLRCSPMKGHSHVYWYRQLPEEGLKFMVYLQKENIIDESGMPKERFSAEFPKEGPSILRIQQVVRGDSAAYFCASSPRDRSMGAFFGQGTRLTVV.

The gene calls are TRBV7-8 and TRBJ1-1; D perhaps matches TRBD1 (5 bases). Germline CDR1 and CDR2: SGHVS and FQNEAQ. Trimming removed 5 bases at V and 9 bases at J, with 19 bases between. The CDR3 has 14 residues. In DNA, the CDR3 is TGTGCCAGCAGCCCCGCGGGGACCCCCTGGAAAGCTTTCTTT. Translation: CASSPAGTPWKAFF.